The rows below give T cell receptor beta chains drawn from one sample of a study of blood T cell repertoires in COVID-19. Profiling relied on immunoSEQ multiplex PCR, and the TCRdb table lists in-frame clones only, not all of them. The sample shows over 200,000 clones, 70% to 85% of them seen only once. Sequencing input: peripheral blood. The source is a woman of 80 years or more with COVID-19, enrolled during active disease. The CDR3 runs from the conserved cysteine through the conserved F or W. Each record gives: J gene, D gene, V gene, clone size, CDR3 protein, CDR3 DNA. D genes are given only for firm matches. Not every row has a clone size; where given, it reads once, few, many or a size class.

TRBJ1-3 - TRBV5-1 - CASSLIPGGGNTIYF TGCGCCAGCAGCTTGATACCCGGAGGTGGAAACACCATATATTTT
TRBJ1-1 TRBD1 TRBV5-1 - CASSLDVGGVDTEAFF TGCGCCAGCAGCTTGGATGTAGGGGGCGTAGACACTGAAGCTTTCTTT
TRBJ2-1 - TRBV28 - CASIAGTVAYNEQFF TGTGCCAGCATTGCCGGGACTGTGGCCTACAATGAGCAGTTCTTC
TRBJ1-2 - TRBV3-1/TRBV3-2 - CASSQESGLAYTF TGTGCCAGCAGCCAAGAAAGCGGGTTGGCCTACACCTTC
TRBJ1-1 - TRBV5-1 - CASSPGTSMNTEAFF TGCGCCAGCAGCCCCGGGACATCTATGAACACTGAAGCTTTCTTT
TRBJ1-2 - TRBV18 - CASSPGAGREGHRGYTF TGTGCCAGCTCACCCGGGGCTGGCAGGGAGGGTCATCGAGGCTACACCTTC
TRBJ1-1 - TRBV15 - CATSRRPRDIENTEAFF TGTGCCACCAGCAGACGACCCAGGGACATCGAGAACACTGAAGCTTTCTTT
TRBJ2-7 - TRBV5-1 - CASRVDVGVAYEQYF TGCGCCAGCAGGGTTGATGTGGGCGTAGCCTACGAGCAGTACTTC
TRBJ1-5 - TRBV7-2 - CASSSTGYNQPQHF TGTGCCAGCAGCTCCACAGGGTACAATCAGCCCCAGCATTTT
TRBJ2-5 - TRBV11-2 - CASSLGARGETQYF TGTGCCAGCAGCTTGGGGGCGAGAGGGGAGACCCAGTACTTC
TRBJ2-1 - TRBV5-1 - CASSLEGTYEQFF TGCGCCAGCAGCTTGGAAGGGACTTATGAGCAGTTCTTC
TRBJ2-3 TRBD2 TRBV5-1 - CASSIGLAGGDTQYF TGCGCCAGCAGCATCGGACTAGCGGGGGGGGATACGCAGTATTTT
TRBJ1-4 - TRBV7-2 - CASSLASTGGAGLFF TGTGCCAGCAGCTTAGCATCCACGGGAGGAGCCGGACTGTTTTTT
TRBJ2-5 - TRBV3-1/TRBV3-2 once CASSLLTDGGPQYF TGTGCCAGCAGCCTCCTGACTGACGGGGGTCCCCAGTACTTC
TRBJ1-1 - TRBV3-1/TRBV3-2 once CASSRTGNTEAFF TGTGCCAGCAGCCGGACGGGAAACACTGAAGCTTTCTTT
TRBJ2-3 TRBD1 TRBV19 - CASSPSRDRDTQYF TGTGCCAGTAGTCCCTCCAGGGACAGGGATACGCAGTATTTT
TRBJ1-4 TRBD1 TRBV5-1 - CASSLSGTGDQLFF TGCGCCAGCAGCTTGAGCGGGACAGGGGACCAACTGTTTTTT
TRBJ1-6 TRBD1 TRBV7-8 - CASSLRLAGQGNSPLHF TGTGCCAGCAGCTTACGTCTGGCGGGACAGGGCAATTCACCCCTCCACTTT
TRBJ1-1 - TRBV6-6 - CASFEASNTEAFF TGTGCCAGTTTTGAGGCCTCGAACACTGAAGCTTTCTTT
TRBJ2-3 - TRBV5-1 - CASSLPLEGGPGDTQYF TGCGCCAGCAGCTTGCCCCTCGAGGGCGGACCCGGGGATACGCAGTATTTT
TRBJ1-2 - TRBV3-1/TRBV3-2 - CASSTGQLYGYTF TGTGCCAGCAGCACCGGACAGCTCTATGGCTACACCTTC
TRBJ2-2 TRBD1 TRBV3-1/TRBV3-2 - CASVGQGRTGELFF TGTGCCAGCGTGGGACAGGGACGGACCGGGGAGCTGTTTTTT
TRBJ1-6 TRBD1 TRBV6-5 - CASSYGGGQGIFF TGTGCCAGCAGTTACGGGGGGGGACAGGGGATATTTTTT
TRBJ1-2 - TRBV18 - CASSPGGAPYGYTF TGTGCCAGCTCACCAGGGGGCGCTCCTTATGGCTACACCTTC
TRBJ2-1 - TRBV11-3 - CASSLDHPGKQFF TGTGCCAGCAGCTTAGATCACCCAGGGAAGCAGTTCTTC
TRBJ2-5 - TRBV6-5 - CASSLGETQYF TGTGCCAGCAGTCTCGGGGAGACCCAGTACTTC
TRBJ1-3 TRBD1 TRBV11-2 - CASSLIGTGYGNTIYF TGTGCCAGCAGCTTAATAGGGACAGGGTATGGAAACACCATATATTTT
TRBJ1-2 TRBD1 TRBV4-1 - CASSQAGSTGVYGYTF TGCGCCAGCAGCCAAGCGGGGTCGACAGGGGTTTATGGCTACACCTTC
TRBJ2-3 TRBD1 TRBV7-9 - CASSLGTGDTQYF TGTGCCAGCAGCTTGGGGACAGGGGATACGCAGTATTTT
TRBJ1-2 - TRBV28 - CASSTGGGGYTF TGTGCCAGCAGCACAGGTGGGGGCGGCTACACCTTC
TRBJ1-5 - TRBV4-1 - CASSQGHGGSQPQHF TGCGCCAGCAGCCAGGGTCATGGCGGTAGTCAGCCCCAGCATTTT
TRBJ1-6 TRBD1 TRBV7-9 - CASSPRGTGTNSPLHF TGTGCCAGCAGCCCCCGCGGGACAGGGACGAATTCACCCCTCCACTTT